Listed below are T cell receptor beta chains from one sample, sequenced in a study of T cells in Graves' hyperthyroidism and ophthalmopathy. TCRdb ran MiXCR on the multiplex PCR reads and lists one entry per CDR3 protein. The sample records 130,000 to 150,000 distinct CDR3 sequences, around 20% being singletons. Specimen: blood. The receptors were sampled from a woman between 50 and 59 years old with Graves' hyperthyroidism that later progressed to Graves' ophthalmopathy. CDR3s include the opening cysteine and the closing phenylalanine or tryptophan. D genes are given only for firm matches. Clone size appears in some rows only: once, few, many, or a class for an expanded clone.

TRBJ1-1 | many | NA | TRBV18 | CASSPPSRGRNTEAFF | TGTGCCAGCTCACCACCGTCGAGGGGACGGAACACTGAAGCTTTCTTT
TRBJ2-5 | NA | NA | TRBV6-5 | CASSYQGGATKETQYF | TGTGCCAGCAGTTACCAGGGCGGGGCGACTAAAGAGACCCAGTACTTC
TRBJ2-7 | few | NA | TRBV12-3/TRBV12-4 | CASSFNTEGWLEQYF | TGTGCCAGCAGTTTCAATACCGAGGGGTGGCTTGAGCAGTACTTC
TRBJ1-1 | many | NA | TRBV11-2 | CASSLGGAGRDTEAFF | TGTGCCAGCAGCTTGGGAGGGGCAGGTAGAGACACTGAAGCTTTCTTT
TRBJ1-1 | few | NA | TRBV7-9 | CASSLGFQGTTEAFF | TGTGCCAGCAGCTTAGGATTTCAGGGTACGACTGAAGCTTTCTTT
TRBJ2-1 | many | TRBD2 | TRBV5-1 | CASSPGGREGTNEQFF | TGCGCCAGCAGCCCTGGAGGGCGGGAGGGGACCAATGAGCAGTTCTTC
TRBJ2-5 | few | TRBD1 | TRBV19 | CASSTGTVYQETQYF | TGTGCCAGTAGTACCGGGACAGTATACCAAGAGACCCAGTACTTC
TRBJ1-1 | few | TRBD1 | TRBV18 | CANSPLPGQGALNTEAFF | TGTGCCAACTCACCACTTCCGGGACAGGGGGCCCTGAACACTGAAGCTTTCTTT
TRBJ1-2 | many | NA | TRBV18 | CASSPAVASYGYTF | TGTGCCAGCTCACCAGCAGTAGCATCTTATGGCTACACCTTC
TRBJ1-1 | NA | NA | TRBV6-1 | CASSRDGLNTEAFF | TGTGCCAGCAGCCGAGACGGTTTGAACACTGAAGCTTTCTTT